This T cell receptor (beta chain) is drawn from a study of T cells in Graves' hyperthyroidism and ophthalmopathy. Study-wide results and caveats: Blood also contained most expanded thyroid clonotypes above 0.001.

Germline values: CDR1 MDHEN, CDR2 SYDVKM. V shed 6 bases, J shed 2 bases, and the junction held 4 bases outside the gene matches. This CDR3 comprises 15 residues. Comments on this clonotype: What it recognizes is unknown.

Ophthalmopathy cases met thresholds of Clinical Activity Score at least 3, NOSPECS grade at least 4 and duration under 3 months. Thyroid ultrasound, orbital computed tomography, clinical symptoms, and serum thyroxine and TRAb underpinned diagnoses. Using around 10 ml of fresh peripheral blood, PBMCs were prepared. Amplified TCR beta CDR3 regions derived from RNA transcripts. Initially, a first-round RT-PCR of the TCR CDR3 employed the HTBI primer set. TCRdb re-analysed the multiplex PCR reads in MiXCR, keeping a single row per CDR3 protein. The data show hundreds of thousands of distinct CDR3 sequences, with roughly 14% seen just once and less than 15% held by the top ten.

The chain couples TRBV28 to TRBJ2-1, with TRBD2 matching over 10 bases. What was sequenced was blood. The receptor's source is a man aged 18 to 29 with Graves' ophthalmopathy. The CDR3 protein is CASRIAGGPYNEQFF. The DNA of the CDR3 is TGTGCCAGCAGGATAGCGGGGGGTCCCTACAATGAGCAGTTCTTC.